This T cell receptor beta chain was obtained from a study of blood T cell repertoires in COVID-19. Study-wide context: Sources were T cells, B-cell-depleted T cells, or PBMCs; the material itself was cDNA or gDNA.

Source study methods: How many nucleated cells were present was estimated from reference gene primer amplification. Produced via immunoSEQ multiplex PCR; TCRdb's table is partial and in-frame only. The DNA gave D and trimming, while V, J and clone size come from that table. The sample records 220,000 or so clones, 82% being singletons. This CDR3 contains 16 residues. Deletions cut 4 bases from V and 1 base from J, with 16 bases between. Per the germline V gene, CDR1 is MNHEY and CDR2 is SVGAGI. The sequencing sample was made of peripheral blood. The TCR was taken from a woman aged 80 or over with acute or convalescent COVID-19. V and J are TRBV6-5 and TRBJ1-2, with D unresolved. CDR3 DNA sequence: TGTGCCAGCAGTTCTTACGTTTCAGGCAGTAACTATGGCTACACCTTC. Amino acid sequence: CASSSYVSGSNYGYTF.